This T cell receptor beta chain came from a study of T cell changes during pregnancy in multiple sclerosis. The CDR3 consists of 15 residues. Looked up from germline, CDR1 is SGDLS and CDR2 is YYNGEE. Trimming removed 4 bases at V and 4 bases at J, with 16 bases between. Generated by immunoSEQ multiplex PCR, the TCRdb table keeps only in-frame clones and is missing some. The data show over 60,000 clones, 90% to 95% seen once. The rearrangement links TRBV9 to TRBJ2-3; D gene uncertain. This receptor was obtained from a female donor with multiple sclerosis, enrolled in a pregnancy study. Material: peripheral blood, obtained in the first trimester of pregnancy. The CDR3 is CASSLSFSLPDTQYF. The CDR3 DNA is TGTGCCAGCAGCCTTAGTTTTAGCTTGCCAGATACGCAGTATTTT.